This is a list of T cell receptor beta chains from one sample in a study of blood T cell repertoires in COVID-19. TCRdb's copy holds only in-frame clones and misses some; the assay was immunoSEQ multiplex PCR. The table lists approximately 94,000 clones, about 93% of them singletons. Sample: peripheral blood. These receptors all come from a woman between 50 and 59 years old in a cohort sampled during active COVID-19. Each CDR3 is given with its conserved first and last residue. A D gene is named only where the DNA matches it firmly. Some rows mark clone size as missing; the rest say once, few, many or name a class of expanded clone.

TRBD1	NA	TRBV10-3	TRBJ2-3	CAIRTGTGNSDTQYF	TGTGCCATCAGGACCGGGACAGGGAATTCAGATACGCAGTATTTT
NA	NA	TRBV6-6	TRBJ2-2	CASSYRGATGELFF	TGTGCCAGCAGTTACCGGGGGGCCACCGGGGAGCTGTTTTTT
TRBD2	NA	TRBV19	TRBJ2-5	CASSIQRGETQYF	TGTGCCAGTAGTATCCAGCGGGGGGAGACCCAGTACTTC
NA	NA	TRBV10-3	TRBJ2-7	CAISNSVLYEQYF	TGTGCCATCAGTAATAGCGTCTTATACGAGCAGTACTTC
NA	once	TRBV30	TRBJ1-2	CAWRGTVFYGYTF	TGTGCCTGGAGGGGTACAGTTTTCTATGGCTACACCTTC
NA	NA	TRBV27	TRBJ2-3	CASSLRKETDTQYF	TGTGCCAGCAGTTTACGCAAAGAGACAGATACGCAGTATTTT
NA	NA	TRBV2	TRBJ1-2	CASSTSNRTPNYGYTF	TGTGCCAGCAGTACAAGTAACAGGACCCCCAACTATGGCTACACCTTC
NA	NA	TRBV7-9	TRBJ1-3	CASSLGEGAGNTIYF	TGTGCCAGCAGCTTAGGAGAAGGGGCTGGAAACACCATATATTTT
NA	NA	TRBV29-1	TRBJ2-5	CSVIGTRQETQYF	TGCAGCGTCATTGGGACAAGACAAGAGACCCAGTACTTC
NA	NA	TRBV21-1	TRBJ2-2	CASSASGTGVNTGELFF	TGTGCCAGCAGCGCCTCCGGGACAGGGGTGAACACCGGGGAGCTGTTTTTT
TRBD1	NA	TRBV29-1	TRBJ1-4	CSVTDREREKLFF	TGCAGCGTTACGGACAGGGAGAGGGAAAAACTGTTTTTT
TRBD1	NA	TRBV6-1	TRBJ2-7	CASSEMDRGTYEQYF	TGTGCCAGCAGTGAGATGGACAGGGGGACCTACGAGCAGTACTTC
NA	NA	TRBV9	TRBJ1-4	CASSPSGGRYEKLFF	TGTGCCAGCAGCCCCTCGGGGGGGAGGTACGAAAAACTGTTTTTT
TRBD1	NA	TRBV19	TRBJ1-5	CASRALGTGDHQPQHF	TGTGCCAGTCGAGCCCTAGGGACAGGGGACCACCAGCCCCAGCATTTT
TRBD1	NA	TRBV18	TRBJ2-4	CASSPPGQGRRNIQYF	TGTGCCAGCTCACCACCTGGACAGGGCAGGAGAAACATTCAGTACTTC
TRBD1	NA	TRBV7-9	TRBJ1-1	CASTKGQGRTEAFF	TGTGCCAGCACCAAAGGACAGGGGAGGACTGAAGCTTTCTTT
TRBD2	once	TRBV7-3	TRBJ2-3	CASSLTAGMSTDTQYF	TGTGCCAGCAGCTTAACAGCGGGGATGAGCACAGATACGCAGTATTTT
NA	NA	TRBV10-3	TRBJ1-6	CAISEATGNSPLHF	TGTGCCATCAGTGAGGCGACAGGAAATTCACCCCTCCACTTT
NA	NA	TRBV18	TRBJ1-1	CASSPIGDTEAFF	TGTGCCAGCTCACCCATCGGGGACACTGAAGCTTTCTTT
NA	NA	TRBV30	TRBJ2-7	CAWSPLSYEQYF	TGTGCCTGGAGTCCGCTCAGCTACGAGCAGTACTTC
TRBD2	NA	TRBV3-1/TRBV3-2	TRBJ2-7	CASSQASWKTSGSSEQYF	TGTGCCAGCAGCCAAGCTTCTTGGAAGACTAGCGGGAGTAGCGAGCAGTACTTC
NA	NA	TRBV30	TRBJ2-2	CAWSGEIGMVERVSNTGELFF	TGTGCCTGGAGTGGAGAAATTGGAATGGTCGAGCGGGTATCGAACACCGGGGAGCTGTTTTTT
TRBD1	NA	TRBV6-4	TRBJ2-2	CASSPQGGQTGELFF	TGTGCCAGCAGTCCACAGGGGGGACAGACCGGGGAGCTGTTTTTT
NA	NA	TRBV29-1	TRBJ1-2	CSATGRAYGYTF	TGCAGCGCGACCGGCAGGGCCTATGGCTACACCTTC
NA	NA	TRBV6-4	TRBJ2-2	CASSDSIGPGELFF	TGTGCCAGCAGTGACTCGATTGGCCCCGGGGAGCTGTTTTTT
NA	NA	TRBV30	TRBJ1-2	CAWSAARTARNYGYTF	TGTGCCTGGAGCGCCGCAAGGACAGCCCGCAACTATGGCTACACCTTC
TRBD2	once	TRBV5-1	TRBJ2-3	CASSLVGLAGGQQDTQYF	TGCGCCAGCAGCTTGGTGGGACTAGCGGGGGGGCAGCAAGATACGCAGTATTTT
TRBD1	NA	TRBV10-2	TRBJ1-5	CASSPGQGSNQPQHF	TGCGCCAGCAGTCCGGGACAGGGTAGCAATCAGCCCCAGCATTTT
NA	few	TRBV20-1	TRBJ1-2	CSARPRGGYTF	TGCAGTGCTCGCCCCAGGGGCGGCTACACCTTC
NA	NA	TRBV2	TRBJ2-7	CASSESSVPFSF	TGTGCCAGCAGTGAGTCGTCGGTTCCGTTCTCCTTC
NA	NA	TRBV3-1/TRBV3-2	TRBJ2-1	CASSQDSTGDNEQFF	TGTGCCAGCAGCCAAGATAGCACGGGAGACAATGAGCAGTTCTTC
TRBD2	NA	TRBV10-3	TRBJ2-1	CAIGTGTSLMEQFF	TGTGCCATCGGTACCGGGACTAGCTTGATGGAGCAGTTCTTC
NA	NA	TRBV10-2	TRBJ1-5	CASSESWTTKAQPQHF	TGCGCCAGCAGTGAGTCTTGGACAACCAAGGCTCAGCCCCAGCATTTT
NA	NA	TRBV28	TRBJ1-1	CASSLGQLTLSEAFF	TGTGCCAGCAGTCTAGGACAGTTAACACTCTCTGAAGCTTTCTTT
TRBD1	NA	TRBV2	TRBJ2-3	CASSGAGQAADTQYF	TGTGCCAGCAGTGGTGCGGGACAGGCGGCAGATACGCAGTATTTT
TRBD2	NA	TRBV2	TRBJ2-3	CASVNPGLANTDTQYF	TGTGCCAGCGTAAATCCGGGACTAGCGAACACAGATACGCAGTATTTT
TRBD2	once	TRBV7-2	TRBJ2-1	CASSLGAAGVSNEQFF	TGTGCCAGCAGCTTAGGTGCGGCGGGGGTTAGCAATGAGCAGTTCTTC
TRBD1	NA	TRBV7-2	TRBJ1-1	CASSVWDRANTEAFF	TGTGCCAGCAGCGTATGGGACAGGGCGAACACTGAAGCTTTCTTT
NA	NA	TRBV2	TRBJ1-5	CASSGRTDNQPQHF	TGTGCCAGCAGTGGACGGACAGACAATCAGCCCCAGCATTTT
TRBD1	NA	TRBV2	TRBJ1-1	CASSRQGETEAFF	TGTGCCAGCAGTAGACAGGGGGAGACTGAAGCTTTCTTT
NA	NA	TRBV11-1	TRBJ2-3	CASSLQTGTDTQYF	TGTGCCAGCAGCTTACAGACGGGAACAGATACGCAGTATTTT
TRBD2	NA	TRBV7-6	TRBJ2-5	CASSEGLARQTQYF	TGTGCCAGCAGCGAAGGACTAGCGAGGCAGACCCAGTACTTC